A single sample is the source of the 27 T cell receptor beta chains below, sequenced in a study of identifying expanded T cells in peripheral blood. Assay used: immunoSEQ multiplex PCR; TCRdb lists only in-frame clones, some missing. The sample records about 94,000 clones, 70% to 90% being singletons. The specimen sequenced was blood. These receptors were taken from a person aged 18 to 69 in good health.

In this sample, this clone turned up once. J is TRBJ1-1 and V is TRBV5-1; a weak D match, TRBD1 (5 bases). Per germline, CDR1 SGHRS and CDR2 YFSETQ. V was cut by 4 bases and J by 1 base, with 14 bases left in between. This CDR3 is 15 amino acids long. CDR3 loop: CASSPLIGTNTEAFF. The CDR3 DNA is TGCGCCAGCAGCCCCCTAATCGGGACGAACACTGAAGCTTTCTTT.

The V call is TRBV11-2, the J call TRBJ2-3; no clear D. V shed 5 bases and J shed 2 bases, with 2 bases lying between them. The V gene's germline CDR1 is SGHAT and CDR2 FQNNGV. The CDR3 runs 11 residues. CDR3: CASSVTDTQYF. CDR3 DNA sequence: TGTGCCAGCAGCGTCACAGATACGCAGTATTTT.

The chain joins TRBV5-1 to TRBJ1-5; possible D gene TRBD1, 5 bases. From germline, CDR1 is SGHRS and CDR2 YFSETQ. V lost 0 bases and J lost 4, with 11 bases in between. This CDR3 contains 15 residues. CDR3 loop: CASSLVGEGNQPQHF. CDR3 nucleotides: TGCGCCAGCAGCTTGGTAGGGGAAGGAAATCAGCCCCAGCATTTT.

V is TRBV6-1 and J is TRBJ1-2; D call uncertain. Trimming left V 5 bases short and J 4 bases short, with 11 bases between. The germline CDR1 and CDR2 sequences are MNHNS and SASEGT. This CDR3 is 13 amino acids long. CDR3 amino acids: CASSLTLAYGYTF. The CDR3 DNA is TGTGCCAGCAGTTTGACACTGGCCTATGGCTACACCTTC.

The J gene is TRBJ1-2, the V gene TRBV18; TRBD1 aligns across 9 bases. The trim removed 1 base at V and 4 bases at J, leaving 7 bases unmatched. The germline CDR1 and CDR2 sequences are KGHSH and LQKENI. This CDR3 is built from 16 residues. The CDR3 nucleotides read TGTGCCAGCTCACCACAGGACAGGGGTACTCTCTATGGCTACACCTTC. Its translation is CASSPQDRGTLYGYTF. The complete variable domain, with remaining parts taken from reference TRBV18 and TRBJ1-2, reads NAGVMQNPRHLVRRRGQEARLRCSPMKGHSHVYWYRQLPEEGLKFMVYLQKENIIDESGMPKERFSAEFPKEGPSILRIQQVVRGDSAAYFCASSPQDRGTLYGYTFGSGTRLTVV.

V is TRBV7-2 and J is TRBJ2-2, with 10 bases fitting TRBD1. Germline V gene data show CDR1 as SGHTA and CDR2 as FQGNSA. The junction had 3 bases not matched to a gene; V was cut back by 2 bases and J by 3 bases. This CDR3 is built from 16 residues. The CDR3 nucleotides read TGTGCCAGCAGCTTACCCGGGACAGGGGACACCGGGGAGCTGTTTTTT. It specifies CASSLPGTGDTGELFF.

This chain joins TRBV6-5 and TRBJ1-1, with 7 bases matching TRBD1. Losses at the gene ends were 6 bases for V and 0 bases for J; bases not matched to a gene: 7. This CDR3 region has 15 residues. Germline lookup yields CDR1 MNHEY and CDR2 SVGAGI. The CDR3 nucleotides are TGTGCCAGCAGCTGGACAGGCTACATGAACACTGAAGCTTTCTTT. This codes for CASSWTGYMNTEAFF.

This clone turned up a few times. Here the CDR3 DNA reads TGTGCCTGGAGTCTACAACTAGCGGGGCTCAATAAGTTCTTC. Residues: CAWSLQLAGLNKFF. The chain uses TRBV30 and TRBJ2-1, with TRBD2 matching 10 bases. CDR3 size: 14 residues. The trim removed 2 bases at V and 14 bases at J, leaving 12 bases unmatched. Looked up from germline, CDR1 is GTSNPN and CDR2 is SVGIG (reference sequence). The full variable domain, completed using reference TRBV30 and TRBJ2-1, is SQTIHQWPATLVQPVGSPLSLECTVEGTSNPNLYWYRQAAGRGLQLLFYSVGIGQISSEVPQNLSASRPQDRQFILSSKKLLLSDSGFYLCAWSLQLAGLNKFFGPGTRLTVL.

V is TRBV11-2 and J is TRBJ2-1; unclear D gene. CDR1 is SGHAT and CDR2 is FQNNGV in the germline V gene. V lost 6 bases and J 8 bases, leaving 8 bases between the germline ends. The CDR3 spans 11 residues. Here the CDR3 reads CASSWVDEQFF. CDR3 in DNA: TGTGCCAGCAGTTGGGTGGATGAGCAGTTCTTC.

V gene TRBV19 combines with J gene TRBJ1-4; D is undetermined. The CDR3 contains 15 residues. With 3 bases removed from V and 3 bases from J, the gap between germline ends came to 11 bases. Germline CDR1 reads LNHDA; CDR2 reads SQIVND (reference sequence). CDR3 protein: CASSIMAEANEKLFF. In DNA form, the CDR3 reads TGTGCCAGTAGTATCATGGCAGAAGCTAATGAAAAACTGTTTTTT.

This clone was counted a single time. The chain employs TRBV6-1 and TRBJ1-5; tentatively, D is TRBD1 (5 bases). V lost 6 bases to trimming and J lost 2 bases, with 11 bases between them. Germline V gene sequence: CDR1 MNHNS, CDR2 SASEGT. This CDR3 is built from 14 residues. The CDR3 sequence: CASRWGGGNQPQHF. CDR3 DNA: TGTGCCAGCAGGTGGGGAGGGGGCAATCAGCCCCAGCATTTT.

The V call is TRBV19, the J call TRBJ2-1, with a possible D match to TRBD1 (5 bases). V was trimmed by 1 base and J by 5 bases, leaving 9 bases between them. The CDR3 totals 14 residues. The germline V gene has CDR1 LNHDA and CDR2 SQIVND (reference sequence). Here the CDR3 reads CASSIAQGDNEQFF. The CDR3, as DNA: TGTGCCAGTAGTATAGCCCAGGGTGACAATGAGCAGTTCTTC. Full variable domain (missing parts from reference TRBV19 and TRBJ2-1): DGGITQSPKYLFRKEGQNVTLSCEQNLNHDAMYWYRQDPGQGLRLIYYSQIVNDFQKGDIAEGYSVSREKKESFPLTVTSAQKNPTAFYLCASSIAQGDNEQFFGPGTRLTVL.

This clone was seen only a few times. The J gene is TRBJ1-6, the V gene TRBV25-1; 9 positions agree with TRBD1. Germline V CDR1 and CDR2: MGHDK, SYGVNS. The junction had 4 bases not matched to a gene; V was cut back by 4 bases and J by 3 bases. The CDR3 extends over 16 amino acids. The chain's CDR3 is CASSGTGAGYNSPLHF. The CDR3 nucleotides read TGTGCCAGCAGTGGGACAGGGGCTGGCTATAATTCACCCCTCCACTTT.

The J gene is TRBJ2-3, the V gene TRBV9, with 12 nucleotides matching TRBD2. This CDR3 has 16 amino acids. V lost 3 bases and J lost 4; bases outside the gene matches: 6. Germline V lookup: CDR1 SGDLS, CDR2 YYNGEE. CDR3 sequence (DNA): TGTGCCAGCAGCGCATCTAGCGGGAGGGGCGCAGATACGCAGTATTTT. Protein product: CASSASSGRGADTQYF.

The rearrangement links TRBV29-1 to TRBJ1-1; D unclear. Germline V gene data show CDR1 as SQVTM and CDR2 as ANQGSEA. The CDR3 extends over 12 amino acids. V gave up 4 bases and J gave up 1 base, with 7 bases separating them. In DNA, the CDR3 is TGCAGCGTTGTTCGCGGGAACACTGAAGCTTTCTTT. Its translation is CSVVRGNTEAFF.

V gene TRBV7-9 combines with J gene TRBJ1-2; a weak D match, TRBD1 (5 bases). Looked up from germline, CDR1 is SEHNR and CDR2 is FQNEAQ (reference sequence). The CDR3 runs to 14 residues. Trimming took 5 bases from V and 7 from J, leaving 17 bases between them. The CDR3 here is CASSPGGGTGGYTF. The CDR3 bases are TGTGCCAGCAGCCCAGGCGGGGGGACGGGTGGCTACACCTTC.

The J gene is TRBJ1-2, the V gene TRBV19; maybe TRBD1 (6 bases). The CDR3 consists of 14 residues. Germline-derived CDR1 and CDR2 are LNHDA and SQIVND (reference sequence). With 7 bases removed from V and 7 bases from J, the gap between germline ends came to 19 bases. The CDR3, as DNA: TGTGCCAGTACCCCCGCAGGGGTTGTGGGTGGCTACACCTTC. Translating it yields CASTPAGVVGGYTF.

The chain is built from TRBV4-1 and TRBJ1-5; D unresolved. V lost 1 base to trimming and J lost 2 bases, with 15 bases between them. Per germline, CDR1 MGHRA and CDR2 YSYEKL. CDR3 length equals 17 residues. The CDR3 reads CASSQVLLGLGNQPQHF. Here the CDR3 DNA reads TGCGCCAGCAGCCAAGTTCTATTAGGGCTCGGCAATCAGCCCCAGCATTTT.

The chain joins TRBV5-6 to TRBJ1-2; D possibly corresponds to TRBD1 (5 bases). The CDR3 runs to 13 residues. Germline V gene data show CDR1 as SGHDT and CDR2 as YYEEEE. Between the trimmed V and J ends, which lost 1 base and 11 bases, there was a span of 15 bases. The CDR3 DNA reads as TGTGCCAGCAGCTTGATGGGGATACAGGAGTACACCTTC. This translates into CASSLMGIQEYTF.

The gene calls are TRBV5-1 and TRBJ2-7; possibly TRBD1 for D (6 bases). The CDR3 is 16 amino acids. Trimming shortened V by 0 bases and J by 3 bases, and 16 bases separated the two germline ends. Germline values: CDR1 SGHRS, CDR2 YFSETQ. CDR3 bases: TGCGCCAGCAGCTTGGTTGGGGGCCCGGCGAGCTACGAGCAGTACTTC. Its translation is CASSLVGGPASYEQYF.

The V call is TRBV2, the J call TRBJ1-5, with 7 nucleotides matching TRBD1. V gave up 5 bases and J gave up 4 bases; unmatched junction bases: 2. Germline CDR1 and CDR2: SNHLY and FYNNEI. This CDR3 spans 13 amino acids. The CDR3 DNA is TGTGCCAGCAGTCAGGGGGGGAATCAGCCCCAGCATTTT. It encodes CASSQGGNQPQHF.

This chain joins TRBV9 and TRBJ2-3; 9 nucleotides match TRBD1. After removal of 2 bases from V and 2 bases from J, the junction contained 6 bases not matched to a gene. The CDR3 is made up of 16 amino acids. In germline, CDR1 is SGDLS, CDR2 YYNGEE. The DNA for the CDR3 is TGTGCCAGCAGCGTCAGACAGGGGGAATACACAGATACGCAGTATTTT. Residues: CASSVRQGEYTDTQYF.

V is TRBV6-1 and J is TRBJ1-4; D unclear. V gave up 6 bases and J gave up 0 bases, with 11 bases separating them. Per the germline V gene, CDR1 is MNHNS and CDR2 is SASEGT. The CDR3 contains 15 residues. In nucleotides, the CDR3 is TGTGCCAGCAGCCGAATGGGGTCAACTAATGAAAAACTGTTTTTT. Its protein is CASSRMGSTNEKLFF.

Here the CDR3 reads CASSSRLRHYEKLFF. CDR3 DNA sequence: TGTGCCAGCAGTTCCCGTCTCCGCCATTATGAAAAACTGTTTTTT. The chain uses TRBV6-5 and TRBJ1-4; D gene ambiguous. The CDR3 length is 15 residues. Germline V gene data show CDR1 as MNHEY and CDR2 as SVGAGI. Trimming stripped 4 bases from V and 6 bases from J, with 15 bases between.

This chain uses TRBV7-2 with TRBJ2-7; 13 bases map to TRBD2. Trimming at V came to 5 bases and at J to 4 bases, leaving 5 bases not matched to a gene. CDR1 is SGHTA, CDR2 FQGNSA, per germline. The CDR3 length is 15 residues. The CDR3 is CASSVRLAGGYEQYF. As DNA, the CDR3 is TGTGCCAGCAGCGTCCGACTAGCGGGGGGTTACGAGCAGTACTTC.

Note on this clone: In the same sample, other DNA sequences code for this CDR3. The chain is built from TRBV18 and TRBJ1-5; 7 nucleotides match TRBD1. This CDR3 contains 14 residues. Germline lookup yields CDR1 KGHSH and CDR2 LQKENI. With 3 bases clipped from V and 2 bases from J, the junction kept 1 base outside the gene matches. The DNA of the CDR3 is TGTGCCAGCTCACCCGGACAGGGCAATCAGCCCCAGCATTTT. Residues: CASSPGQGNQPQHF.

V usage is TRBV2 and J usage is TRBJ2-7, with 9 bases that match TRBD2. Germline V lookup: CDR1 SNHLY, CDR2 FYNNEI. The CDR3 is made up of 16 amino acids. Trimming at V came to 4 bases and at J to 3 bases, leaving 10 bases not matched to a gene. The CDR3 DNA follows: TGTGCCAGCAGTGGGGTGGCTAGCGGGACCGTCTACGAGCAGTACTTC. This gives the protein CASSGVASGTVYEQYF.